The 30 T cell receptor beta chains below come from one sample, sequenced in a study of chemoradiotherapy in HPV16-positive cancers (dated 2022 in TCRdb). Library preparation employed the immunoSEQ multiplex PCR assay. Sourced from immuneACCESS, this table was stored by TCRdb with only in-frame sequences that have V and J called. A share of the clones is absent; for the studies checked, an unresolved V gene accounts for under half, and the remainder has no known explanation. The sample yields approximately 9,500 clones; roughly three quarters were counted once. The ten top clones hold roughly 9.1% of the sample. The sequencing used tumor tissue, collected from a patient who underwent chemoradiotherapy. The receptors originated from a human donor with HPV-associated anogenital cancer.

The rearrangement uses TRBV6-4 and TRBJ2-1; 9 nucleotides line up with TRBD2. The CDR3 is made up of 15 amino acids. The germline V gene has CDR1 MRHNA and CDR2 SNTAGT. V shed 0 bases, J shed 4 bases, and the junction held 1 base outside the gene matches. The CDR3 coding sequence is TGTGCCAGCAGTGACTCGGCGGGGGGGTACAATGAGCAGTTCTTC. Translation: CASSDSAGGYNEQFF.

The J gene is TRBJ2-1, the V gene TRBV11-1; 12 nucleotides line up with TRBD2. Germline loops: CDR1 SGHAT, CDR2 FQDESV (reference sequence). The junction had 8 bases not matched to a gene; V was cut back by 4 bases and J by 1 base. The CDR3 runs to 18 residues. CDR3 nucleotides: TGTGCCAGCAGCTCCCTCACTGGACTAGCGGGGTCCTACAATGAGCAGTTCTTC. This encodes CASSSLTGLAGSYNEQFF. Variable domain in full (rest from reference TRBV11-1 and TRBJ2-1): EAEVAQSPRYKITEKSQAVAFWCDPISGHATLYWYRQILGQGPELLVQFQDESVVDDSQLPKDRFSAERLKGVDSTLKIQPAELGDSAMYLCASSSLTGLAGSYNEQFFGPGTRLTVL.

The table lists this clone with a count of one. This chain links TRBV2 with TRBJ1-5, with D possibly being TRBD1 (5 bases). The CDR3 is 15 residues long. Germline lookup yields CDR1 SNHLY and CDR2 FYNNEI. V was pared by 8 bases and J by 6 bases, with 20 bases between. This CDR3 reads CASVRELGGGQPQHF. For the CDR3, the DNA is TGTGCCAGCGTTCGAGAACTGGGTGGGGGTCAGCCCCAGCATTTT.

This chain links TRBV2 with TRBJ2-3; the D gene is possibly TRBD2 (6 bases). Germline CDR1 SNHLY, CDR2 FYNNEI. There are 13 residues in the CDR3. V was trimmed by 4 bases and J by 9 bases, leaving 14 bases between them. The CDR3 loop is CASSVGDLGTQYF. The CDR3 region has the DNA TGTGCCAGCAGTGTAGGGGACTTAGGGACGCAGTATTTT.

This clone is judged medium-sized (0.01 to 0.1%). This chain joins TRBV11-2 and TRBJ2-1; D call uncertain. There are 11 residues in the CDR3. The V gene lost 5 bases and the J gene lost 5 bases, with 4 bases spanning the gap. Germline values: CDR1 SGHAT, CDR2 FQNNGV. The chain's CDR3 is CASSLNNEQFF. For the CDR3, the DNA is TGTGCCAGCAGCCTTAACAATGAGCAGTTCTTC.

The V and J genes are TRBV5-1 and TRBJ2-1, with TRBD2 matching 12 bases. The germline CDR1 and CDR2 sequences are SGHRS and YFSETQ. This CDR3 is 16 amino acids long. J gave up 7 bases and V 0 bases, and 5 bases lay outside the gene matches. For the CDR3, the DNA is TGCGCCAGCAGCTTGGCGGCTAGCGGGGGGGATAATGAGCAGTTCTTC. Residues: CASSLAASGGDNEQFF.

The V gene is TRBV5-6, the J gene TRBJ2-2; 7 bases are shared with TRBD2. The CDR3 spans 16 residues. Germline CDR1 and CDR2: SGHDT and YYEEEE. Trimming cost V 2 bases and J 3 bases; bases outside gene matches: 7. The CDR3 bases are TGTGCCAGCAGCTTTGGGGGGGTCGGGCACACCGGGGAGCTGTTTTTT. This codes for CASSFGGVGHTGELFF.

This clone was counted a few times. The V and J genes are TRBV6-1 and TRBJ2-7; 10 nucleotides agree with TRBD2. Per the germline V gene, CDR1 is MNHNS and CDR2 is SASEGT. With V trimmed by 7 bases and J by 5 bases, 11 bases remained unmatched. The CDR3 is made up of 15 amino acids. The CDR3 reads CASIKGQGLADEQYF. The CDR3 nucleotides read TGTGCCAGCATCAAGGGACAAGGACTAGCGGACGAGCAGTACTTC.

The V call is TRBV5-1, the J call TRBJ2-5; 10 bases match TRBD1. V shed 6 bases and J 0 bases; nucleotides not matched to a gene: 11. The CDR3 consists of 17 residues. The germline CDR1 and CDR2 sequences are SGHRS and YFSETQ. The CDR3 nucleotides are TGCGCCAGCACCCTTAAACGGACAGGGGGAAACCAAGAGACCCAGTACTTC. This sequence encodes CASTLKRTGGNQETQYF.

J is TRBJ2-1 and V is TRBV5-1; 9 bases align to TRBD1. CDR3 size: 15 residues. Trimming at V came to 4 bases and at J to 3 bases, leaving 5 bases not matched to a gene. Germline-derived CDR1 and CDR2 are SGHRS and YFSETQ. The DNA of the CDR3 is TGCGCCAGCAGCGGGGGACAGGGAAACTACAATGAGCAGTTCTTC. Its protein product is CASSGGQGNYNEQFF. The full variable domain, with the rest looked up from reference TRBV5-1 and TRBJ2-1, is KAGVTQTPRYLIKTRGQQVTLSCSPISGHRSVSWYQQTPGQGLQFLFEYFSETQRNKGNFPGRFSGRQFSNSRSEMNVSTLELGDSALYLCASSGGQGNYNEQFFGPGTRLTVL.

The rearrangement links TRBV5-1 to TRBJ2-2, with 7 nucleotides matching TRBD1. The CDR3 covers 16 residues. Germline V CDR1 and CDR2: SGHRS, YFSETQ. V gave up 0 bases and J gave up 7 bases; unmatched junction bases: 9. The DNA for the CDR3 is TGCGCCAGCAGCTTGGTGGACCTAGGGGGCCACGGGGAGCTGTTTTTT. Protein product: CASSLVDLGGHGELFF. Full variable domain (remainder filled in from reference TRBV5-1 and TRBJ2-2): KAGVTQTPRYLIKTRGQQVTLSCSPISGHRSVSWYQQTPGQGLQFLFEYFSETQRNKGNFPGRFSGRQFSNSRSEMNVSTLELGDSALYLCASSLVDLGGHGELFFGEGSRLTVL.

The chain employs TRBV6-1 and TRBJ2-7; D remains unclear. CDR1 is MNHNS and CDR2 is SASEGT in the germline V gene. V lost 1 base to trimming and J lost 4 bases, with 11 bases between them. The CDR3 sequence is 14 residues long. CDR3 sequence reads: CASSEGWGRYEQYF. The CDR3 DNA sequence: TGTGCCAGCAGTGAAGGGTGGGGTAGATACGAGCAGTACTTC.

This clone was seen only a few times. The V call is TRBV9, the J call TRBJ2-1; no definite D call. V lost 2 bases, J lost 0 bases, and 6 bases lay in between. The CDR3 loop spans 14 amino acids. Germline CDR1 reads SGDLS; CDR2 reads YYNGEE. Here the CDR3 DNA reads TGTGCCAGCAGCGTGAGACTCTCCTACAATGAGCAGTTCTTC. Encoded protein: CASSVRLSYNEQFF.

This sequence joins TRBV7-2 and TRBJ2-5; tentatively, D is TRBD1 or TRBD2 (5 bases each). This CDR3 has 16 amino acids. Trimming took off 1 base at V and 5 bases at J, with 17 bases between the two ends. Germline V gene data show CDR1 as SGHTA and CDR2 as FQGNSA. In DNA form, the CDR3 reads TGTGCCAGCAGCTTAGGACGCATTGGGGGTCCGGAGACCCAGTACTTC. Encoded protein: CASSLGRIGGPETQYF. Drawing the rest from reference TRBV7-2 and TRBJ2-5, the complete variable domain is GAGVSQSPSNKVTEKGKDVELRCDPISGHTALYWYRQSLGQGLEFLIYFQGNSAPDKSGLPSDRFSAERTGGSVSTLTIQRTQQEDSAVYLCASSLGRIGGPETQYFGPGTRLLVL.

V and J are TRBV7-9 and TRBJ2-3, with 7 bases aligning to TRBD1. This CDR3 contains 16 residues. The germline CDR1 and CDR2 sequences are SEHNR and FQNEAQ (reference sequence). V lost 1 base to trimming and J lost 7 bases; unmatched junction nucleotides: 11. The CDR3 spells CASSLGPGQRINTQYF. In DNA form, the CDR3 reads TGTGCCAGCAGCTTAGGGCCGGGACAGAGAATCAATACGCAGTATTTT.

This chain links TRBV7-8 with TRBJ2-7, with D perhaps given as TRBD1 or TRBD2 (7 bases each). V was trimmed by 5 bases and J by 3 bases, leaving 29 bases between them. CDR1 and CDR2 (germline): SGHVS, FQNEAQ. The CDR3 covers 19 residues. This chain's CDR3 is CASSPLGGQGVLSRYEQYF. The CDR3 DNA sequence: TGTGCCAGCAGCCCACTCGGGGGGCAGGGGGTCCTGTCCCGCTACGAGCAGTACTTC. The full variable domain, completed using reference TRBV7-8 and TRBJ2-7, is GAGVSQSPRYKVAKRGQDVALRCDPISGHVSLFWYQQALGQGPEFLTYFQNEAQLDKSGLPSDRFFAERPEGSVSTLKIQRTQQEDSAVYLCASSPLGGQGVLSRYEQYFGPGTRLTVT.

The CDR3 protein is CASRQVQNTGELFF. The CDR3, as DNA: TGCGCCTCCCGACAGGTCCAGAACACCGGGGAGCTGTTTTTT. The V and J genes are TRBV5-1 and TRBJ2-2, with a tentative D call TRBD1 (6 bases). The germline V and J ends were trimmed by 10 bases and 1 base, with 14 bases remaining between them. Per germline, CDR1 SGHRS and CDR2 YFSETQ. The CDR3 runs 14 residues. The variable domain in full, completed from reference TRBV5-1 and TRBJ2-2, reads KAGVTQTPRYLIKTRGQQVTLSCSPISGHRSVSWYQQTPGQGLQFLFEYFSETQRNKGNFPGRFSGRQFSNSRSEMNVSTLELGDSALYLCASRQVQNTGELFFGEGSRLTVL.

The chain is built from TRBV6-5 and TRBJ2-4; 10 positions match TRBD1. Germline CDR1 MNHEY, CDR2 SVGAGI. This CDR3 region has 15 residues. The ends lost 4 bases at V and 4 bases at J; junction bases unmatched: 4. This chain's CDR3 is CASSSPGQGKNIQYF. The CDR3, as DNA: TGTGCCAGCAGTTCCCCGGGACAGGGGAAAAACATTCAGTACTTC.

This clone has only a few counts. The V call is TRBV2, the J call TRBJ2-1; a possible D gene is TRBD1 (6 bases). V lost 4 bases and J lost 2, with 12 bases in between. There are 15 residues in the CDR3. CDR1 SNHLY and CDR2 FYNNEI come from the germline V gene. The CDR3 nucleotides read TGTGCCAGCAGTGCGGCTGGGGGCACCTACAATGAGCAGTTCTTC. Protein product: CASSAAGGTYNEQFF.

In DNA, the CDR3 is TGTGCCAGCAGCTCCCGGGCCCGAGGCTACGAGCAGTACTTC. It codes for CASSSRARGYEQYF. The rearrangement uses TRBV7-9 and TRBJ2-7; D is unclear. From germline, CDR1 is SEHNR and CDR2 FQNEAQ (reference sequence). V dropped 4 bases and J dropped 3 bases, with 13 bases sitting between them. The CDR3 extends over 14 amino acids.

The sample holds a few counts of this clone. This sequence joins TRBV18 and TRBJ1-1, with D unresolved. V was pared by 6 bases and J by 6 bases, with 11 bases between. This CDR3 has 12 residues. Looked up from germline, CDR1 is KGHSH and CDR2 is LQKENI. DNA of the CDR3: TGTGCCAGCTCGGCGGGGTTTGCTGAAGCTTTCTTT. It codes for CASSAGFAEAFF.

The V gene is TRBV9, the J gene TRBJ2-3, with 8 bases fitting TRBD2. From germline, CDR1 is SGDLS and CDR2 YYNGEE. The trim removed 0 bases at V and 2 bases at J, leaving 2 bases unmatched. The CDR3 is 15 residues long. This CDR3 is CASSVAGGVTDTQYF. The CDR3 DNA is TGTGCCAGCAGCGTAGCGGGGGGGGTCACAGATACGCAGTATTTT.

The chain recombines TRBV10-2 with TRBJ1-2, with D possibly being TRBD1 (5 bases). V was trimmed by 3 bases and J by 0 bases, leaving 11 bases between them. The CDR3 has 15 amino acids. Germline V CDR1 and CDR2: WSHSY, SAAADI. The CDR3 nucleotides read TGCGCCAGCAGTGAATCCCAAGGGGCTAACTATGGCTACACCTTC. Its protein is CASSESQGANYGYTF.

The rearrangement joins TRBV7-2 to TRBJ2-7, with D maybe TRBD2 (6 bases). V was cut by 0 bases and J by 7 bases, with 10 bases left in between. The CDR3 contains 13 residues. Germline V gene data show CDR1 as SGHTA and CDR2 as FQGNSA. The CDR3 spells CASSLADGGEQYF. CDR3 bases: TGTGCCAGCAGCTTAGCAGATGGGGGGGAGCAGTACTTC.

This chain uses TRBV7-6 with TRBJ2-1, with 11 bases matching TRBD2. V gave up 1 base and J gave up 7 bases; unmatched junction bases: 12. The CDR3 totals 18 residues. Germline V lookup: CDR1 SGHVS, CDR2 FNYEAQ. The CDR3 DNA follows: TGTGCCAGCAGCTTAGAAAACCCTAGCGGGGGGTTTGAAAATGAGCAGTTCTTC. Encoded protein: CASSLENPSGGFENEQFF.

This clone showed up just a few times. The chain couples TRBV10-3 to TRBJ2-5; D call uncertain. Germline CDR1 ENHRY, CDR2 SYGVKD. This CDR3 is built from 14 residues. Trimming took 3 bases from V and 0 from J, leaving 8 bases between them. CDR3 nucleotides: TGTGCCATCAGTGAACAGAGGTACCAAGAGACCCAGTACTTC. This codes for CAISEQRYQETQYF.

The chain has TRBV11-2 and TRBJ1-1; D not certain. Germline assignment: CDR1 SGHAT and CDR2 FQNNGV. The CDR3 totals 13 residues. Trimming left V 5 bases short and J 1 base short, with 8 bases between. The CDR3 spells CASSPRRNTEAFF. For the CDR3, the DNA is TGTGCCAGCAGCCCCCGCAGGAACACTGAAGCTTTCTTT. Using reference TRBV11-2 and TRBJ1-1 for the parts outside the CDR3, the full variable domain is EAGVAQSPRYKIIEKRQSVAFWCNPISGHATLYWYQQILGQGPKLLIQFQNNGVVDDSQLPKDRFSAERLKGVDSTLKIQPAKLEDSAVYLCASSPRRNTEAFFGQGTRLTVV.

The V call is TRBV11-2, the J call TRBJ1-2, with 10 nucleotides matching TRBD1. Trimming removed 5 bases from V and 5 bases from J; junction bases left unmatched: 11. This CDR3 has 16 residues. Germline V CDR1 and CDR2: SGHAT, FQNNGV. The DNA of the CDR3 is TGTGCCAGCAGCCTCTGGACAGGGGGATTACGGTATGGCTACACCTTC. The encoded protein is CASSLWTGGLRYGYTF.

CDR3 region: CASSYGTEQFF. The DNA of the CDR3 is TGTGCCAGCAGTTACGGGACAGAGCAGTTCTTC. J is TRBJ2-1 and V is TRBV6-5; D is possibly TRBD1 (6 bases). The V end lost 2 bases, the J end lost 10 bases, and 6 bases lay between the germline ends. The CDR3 is 11 amino acids. Germline V gene sequence: CDR1 MNHEY, CDR2 SVGAGI.

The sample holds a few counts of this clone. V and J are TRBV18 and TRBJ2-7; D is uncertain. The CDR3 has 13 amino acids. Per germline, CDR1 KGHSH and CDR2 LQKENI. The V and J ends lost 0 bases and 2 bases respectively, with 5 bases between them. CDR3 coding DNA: TGTGCCAGCTCACCACCGACAACCTACGAGCAGTACTTC. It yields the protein CASSPPTTYEQYF. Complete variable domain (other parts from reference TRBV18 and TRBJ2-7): NAGVMQNPRHLVRRRGQEARLRCSPMKGHSHVYWYRQLPEEGLKFMVYLQKENIIDESGMPKERFSAEFPKEGPSILRIQQVVRGDSAAYFCASSPPTTYEQYFGPGTRLTVT.